This T cell receptor beta chain originates from a study of blood T cell repertoires in COVID-19. Measured with immunoSEQ multiplex PCR; TCRdb has only the in-frame clones, and not every one. The sample lists about 480,000 clones; roughly nine tenths were seen once. The CDR3 consists of 13 residues. Deletions cut 7 bases from V and 3 bases from J, with 13 bases between. Per the germline V gene, CDR1 is GTSNPN and CDR2 is SVGIG (reference sequence). Sequencing used peripheral blood. This TCR derives from a man aged 18-30 years with COVID-19, enrolled during active disease. This chain connects TRBV30 to TRBJ2-1, with a tentative D call TRBD1 (7 bases). The DNA of the CDR3 is TGTGCCTCCCAGGGGGGACTCTACAATGAGCAGTTCTTC. The encoded protein is CASQGGLYNEQFF.